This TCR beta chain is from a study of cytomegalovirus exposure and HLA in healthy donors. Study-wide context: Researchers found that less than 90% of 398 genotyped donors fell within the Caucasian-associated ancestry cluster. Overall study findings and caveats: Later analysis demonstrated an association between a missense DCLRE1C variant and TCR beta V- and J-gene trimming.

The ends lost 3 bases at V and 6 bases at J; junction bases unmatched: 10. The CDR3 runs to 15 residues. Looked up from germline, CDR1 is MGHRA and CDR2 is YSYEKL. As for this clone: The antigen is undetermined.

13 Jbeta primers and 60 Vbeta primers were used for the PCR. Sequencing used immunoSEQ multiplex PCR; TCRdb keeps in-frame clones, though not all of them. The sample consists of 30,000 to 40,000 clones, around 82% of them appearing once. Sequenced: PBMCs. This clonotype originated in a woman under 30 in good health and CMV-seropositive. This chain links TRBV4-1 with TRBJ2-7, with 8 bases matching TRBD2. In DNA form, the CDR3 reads TGCGCCAGCAGCCACTCCGGGACTAGTCTCTCCGAGCAGTACTTC. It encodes CASSHSGTSLSEQYF.